This T cell receptor beta chain came from a study of CD8 T cells in Susac syndrome (dated by TCRdb to between 2019 and 2020). Regarding the research as a whole: The study used repertoire sequencing to test whether antigen drove CD8+ T cell activation and differentiation in Susac syndrome. The clonality of the CD8+ T cell repertoire was compared across approximately 11 healthy donors, some 14 Susac syndrome patients and under 18 multiple sclerosis patients.

RNA was extracted using the RNeasy kit, and about 0.45 to 1 ug of the RNA was reverse transcribed with random hexamers. The immunoSEQ multiplex PCR assay, which covers 54 Vbeta and 13 Jbeta segments, was used to amplify TCR beta CDR3 regions. To correct PCR amplification bias, a synthetic template baseline was used for both primer optimization and computational correction. Regarding the original processing steps: Reads were assigned to V, D and J genes according to IMGT and analyzed in immunoSEQ Analyzer, with only productive sequences retained. Clonality was calculated as one minus the Shannon entropy normalized by log2 of the number of productive unique sequences. Public and private clones were assessed among the 100 most prevalent clones of each patient and control. Clones were defined as Susac-specific when absent from the healthy and MS cohorts, from over a thousand published viral clones and from other ImmuneACCESS disease sequences. TCRdb ran its own pipeline on the public reads, namely fastp trimming at Q25 and MiXCR clone calling, and kept in-frame beta chains. Rows with a matching CDR3 protein are joined into one entry that keeps the most common DNA and genes. None of the V and J calls come from the authors' own analysis; TCRdb made them. The sample records under 150,000 distinct CDR3 sequences, 90% to 95% of which are singletons. Approximately 0.27% of the sample goes to the ten largest clones.

Details on this clonotype: Its recognized antigen is unknown. Per-base qualities were not stored, and no clone one base away is much larger.

General study outcomes and caveats: The number of individuals in the TCR sequencing and HLA analysis was acknowledged as relatively small.

Ends trimmed: V by 2 bases, J by 4 bases; bases unmatched to a gene: 6. As encoded in the germline V gene, CDR1 is KGHDR while CDR2 is SFDVKD. The CDR3, cysteine through phenylalanine, is 16 amino acids long. Left in the record is the CDR3 DNA by itself, 48 bases read in frame from the first base. Peripheral blood CD8+ and CD4+ T cells from healthy donors, Susac syndrome patients and multiple sclerosis patients were profiled by high-throughput TCR beta sequencing. The healthy donors served as controls matched for age and sex. Bulk CD8+ and CD4+ T cells were purified by magnetic negative isolation, while CD8+ TEMRA cells were enriched using FACS. Blood was collected in EDTA tubes and processed within 24 hours, with PBMCs isolated through density gradient centrifugation. PBMCs intended for TCR sequencing were cryopreserved in liquid nitrogen and were subsequently thawed in a 37 degrees C water bath. The sorted or isolated CD4+, CD8+ and CD8+ TEMRA cells had a purity of 90% or higher.

This receptor was taken from a human donor in good health. Rearrangement joined TRBV24-1 to TRBJ2-5, with TRBD2 identical over 10 junction bases. Sequenced material: CD8+ T cells from PBMCs. The bases are TGTGCCACCAGTGATTATGCTAGCGGGAGAAGAGAGACCCAGTACTTC. This sequence encodes CATSDYASGRRETQYF.